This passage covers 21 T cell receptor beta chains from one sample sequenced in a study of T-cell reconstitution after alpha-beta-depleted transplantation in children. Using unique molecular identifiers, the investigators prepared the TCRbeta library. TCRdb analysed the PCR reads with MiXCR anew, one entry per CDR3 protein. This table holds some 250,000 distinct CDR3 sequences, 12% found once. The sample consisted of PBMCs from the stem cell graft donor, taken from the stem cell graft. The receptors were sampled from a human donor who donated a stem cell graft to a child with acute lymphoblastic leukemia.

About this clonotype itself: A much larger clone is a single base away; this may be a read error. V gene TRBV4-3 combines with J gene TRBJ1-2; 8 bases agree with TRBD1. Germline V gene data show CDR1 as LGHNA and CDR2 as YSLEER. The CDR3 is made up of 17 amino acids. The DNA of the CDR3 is TGCGCCACCAGCCAACTTTCCGGGACAGGCGAAAACTATGGCTACACCTTC. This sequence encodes CATSQLSGTGENYGYTF.

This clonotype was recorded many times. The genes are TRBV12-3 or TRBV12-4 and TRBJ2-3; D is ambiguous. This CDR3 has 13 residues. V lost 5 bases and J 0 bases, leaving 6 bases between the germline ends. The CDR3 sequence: CASSRYSTDTQYF. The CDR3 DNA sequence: TGTGCCAGCAGTCGATATAGCACAGATACGCAGTATTTT.

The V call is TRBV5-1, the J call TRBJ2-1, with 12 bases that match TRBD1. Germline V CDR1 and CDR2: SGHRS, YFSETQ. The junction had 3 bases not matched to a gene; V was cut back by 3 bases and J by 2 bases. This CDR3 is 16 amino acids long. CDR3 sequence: CASSSGQGAPYNEQFF. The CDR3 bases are TGCGCCAGCAGCTCGGGACAGGGGGCGCCCTACAATGAGCAGTTCTTC.

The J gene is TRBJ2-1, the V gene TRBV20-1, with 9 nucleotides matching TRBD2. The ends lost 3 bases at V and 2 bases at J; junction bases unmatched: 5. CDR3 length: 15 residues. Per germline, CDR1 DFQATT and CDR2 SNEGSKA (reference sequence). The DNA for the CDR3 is TGCAGTGCTAGGTCCGGGACTAGCCCCTACAATGAGCAGTTCTTC. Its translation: CSARSGTSPYNEQFF.

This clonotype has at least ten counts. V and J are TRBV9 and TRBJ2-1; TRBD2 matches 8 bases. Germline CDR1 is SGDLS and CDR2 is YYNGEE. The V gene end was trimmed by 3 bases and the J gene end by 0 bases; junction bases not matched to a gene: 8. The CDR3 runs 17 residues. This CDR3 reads CASSGAGVGLSYNEQFF. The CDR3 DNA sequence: TGTGCCAGCAGCGGAGCGGGAGTGGGACTCTCCTACAATGAGCAGTTCTTC.

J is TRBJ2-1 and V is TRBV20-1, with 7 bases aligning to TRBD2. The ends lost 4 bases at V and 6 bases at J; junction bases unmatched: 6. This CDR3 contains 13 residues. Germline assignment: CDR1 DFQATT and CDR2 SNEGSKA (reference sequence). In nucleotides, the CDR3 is TGCAGTGCTACCGGGACTAATGTCAATGAGCAGTTCTTC. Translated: CSATGTNVNEQFF.

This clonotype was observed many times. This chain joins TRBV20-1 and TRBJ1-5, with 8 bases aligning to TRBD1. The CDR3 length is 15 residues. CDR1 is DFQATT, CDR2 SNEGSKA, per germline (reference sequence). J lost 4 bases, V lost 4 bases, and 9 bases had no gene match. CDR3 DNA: TGCAGTGCTACAGGTTACGGACAGGGTAATCAGCCCCAGCATTTT. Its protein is CSATGYGQGNQPQHF.

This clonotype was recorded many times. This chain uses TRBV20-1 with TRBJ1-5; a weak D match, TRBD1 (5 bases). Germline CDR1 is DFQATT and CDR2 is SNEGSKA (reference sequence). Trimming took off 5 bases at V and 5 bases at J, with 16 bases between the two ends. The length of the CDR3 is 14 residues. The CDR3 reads CSAPRDPQDQPQHF. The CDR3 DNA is TGCAGTGCTCCCCGGGACCCCCAAGATCAGCCCCAGCATTTT.

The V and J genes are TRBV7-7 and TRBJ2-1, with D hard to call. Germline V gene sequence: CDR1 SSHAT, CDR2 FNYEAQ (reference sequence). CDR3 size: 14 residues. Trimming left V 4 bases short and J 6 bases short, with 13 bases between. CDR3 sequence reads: CASSSTPSSNEQFF. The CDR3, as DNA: TGTGCCAGCAGCTCAACTCCCAGTAGCAATGAGCAGTTCTTC.

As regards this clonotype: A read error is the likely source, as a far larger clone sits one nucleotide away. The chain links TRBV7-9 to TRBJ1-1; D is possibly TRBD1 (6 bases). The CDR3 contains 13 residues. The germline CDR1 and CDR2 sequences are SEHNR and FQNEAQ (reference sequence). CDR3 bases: TGTGCCAGCAGTCGCACAGGGAACACTAAAGCTTTCTTT. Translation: CASSRTGNTKAFF.

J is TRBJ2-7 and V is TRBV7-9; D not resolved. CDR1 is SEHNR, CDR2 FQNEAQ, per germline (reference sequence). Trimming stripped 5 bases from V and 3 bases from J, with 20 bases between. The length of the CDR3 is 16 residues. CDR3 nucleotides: TGTGCCAGCAGCCCGGAACGGGCGGCCAGATACTACGAGCAGTACTTC. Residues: CASSPERAARYYEQYF.

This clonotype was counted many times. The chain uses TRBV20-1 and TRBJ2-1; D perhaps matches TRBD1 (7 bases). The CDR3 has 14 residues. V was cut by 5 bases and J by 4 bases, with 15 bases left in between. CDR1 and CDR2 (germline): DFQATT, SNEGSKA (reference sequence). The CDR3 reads CSAEGGGRYNEQFF. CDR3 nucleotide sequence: TGCAGTGCTGAAGGAGGGGGCAGGTACAATGAGCAGTTCTTC.

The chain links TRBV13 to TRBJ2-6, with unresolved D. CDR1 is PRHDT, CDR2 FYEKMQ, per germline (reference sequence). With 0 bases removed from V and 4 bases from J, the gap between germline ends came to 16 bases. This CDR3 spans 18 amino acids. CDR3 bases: TGTGCCAGCAGCTTAGGCGGGCCGCTCACATCAGGGGCCAACGTCCTGACTTTC. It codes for CASSLGGPLTSGANVLTF.

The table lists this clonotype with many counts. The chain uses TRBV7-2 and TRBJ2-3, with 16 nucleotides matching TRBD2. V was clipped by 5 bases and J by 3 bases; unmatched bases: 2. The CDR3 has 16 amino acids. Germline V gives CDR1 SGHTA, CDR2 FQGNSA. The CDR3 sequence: CASSRGLAGGTDTQYF. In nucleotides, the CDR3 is TGTGCCAGCAGCCGGGGACTAGCGGGGGGGACAGATACGCAGTATTTT.

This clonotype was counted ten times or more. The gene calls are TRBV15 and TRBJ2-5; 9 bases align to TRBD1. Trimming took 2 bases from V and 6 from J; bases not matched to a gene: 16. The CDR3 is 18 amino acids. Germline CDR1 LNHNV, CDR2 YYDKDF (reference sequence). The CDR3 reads CATSRLHRGQGLWKTQYF. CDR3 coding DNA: TGTGCCACCAGCAGACTTCATCGCGGACAGGGGCTGTGGAAGACCCAGTACTTC. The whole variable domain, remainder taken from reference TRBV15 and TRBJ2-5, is DAMVIQNPRYQVTQFGKPVTLSCSQTLNHNVMYWYQQKSSQAPKLLFHYYDKDFNNEADTPDNFQSRRPNTSFCFLDIRSPGLGDTAMYLCATSRLHRGQGLWKTQYFGPGTRLLVL.

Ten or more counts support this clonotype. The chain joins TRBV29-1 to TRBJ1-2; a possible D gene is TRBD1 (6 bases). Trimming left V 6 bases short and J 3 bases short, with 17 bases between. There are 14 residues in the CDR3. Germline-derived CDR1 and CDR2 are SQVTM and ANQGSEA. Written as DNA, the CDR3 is TGCAGCGTGCAAGGAGGGGGGACGGACTATGGCTACACCTTC. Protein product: CSVQGGGTDYGYTF. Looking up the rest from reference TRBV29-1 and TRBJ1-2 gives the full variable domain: SAVISQKPSRDICQRGTSLTIQCQVDSQVTMMFWYRQQPGQSLTLIATANQGSEATYESGFVIDKFPISRPNLTFSTLTVSNMSPEDSSIYLCSVQGGGTDYGYTFGSGTRLTVV.

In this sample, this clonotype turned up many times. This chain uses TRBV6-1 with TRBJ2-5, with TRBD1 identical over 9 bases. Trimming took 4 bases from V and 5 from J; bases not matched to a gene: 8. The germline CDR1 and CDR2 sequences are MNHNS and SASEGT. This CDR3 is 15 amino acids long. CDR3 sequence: CASSVLQGARETQYF. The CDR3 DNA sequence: TGTGCCAGCAGTGTCTTACAGGGGGCTAGGGAGACCCAGTACTTC.

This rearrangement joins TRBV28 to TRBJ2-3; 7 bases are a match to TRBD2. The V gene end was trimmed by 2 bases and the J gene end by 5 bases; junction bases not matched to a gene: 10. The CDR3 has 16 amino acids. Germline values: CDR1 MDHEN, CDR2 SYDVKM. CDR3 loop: CASSLVGEGLVDTQYF. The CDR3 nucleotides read TGTGCCAGCAGTTTAGTGGGGGAGGGCCTTGTAGATACGCAGTATTTT.

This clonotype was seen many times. The chain's CDR3 is CATSGRQGGGYTF. CDR3 nucleotide sequence: TGTGCCACCAGTGGCCGACAGGGCGGCGGCTACACCTTC. The V gene is TRBV24-1, the J gene TRBJ1-2; 7 bases match TRBD1. CDR3 length equals 13 residues. Germline CDR1 KGHDR, CDR2 SFDVKD. Trimming took 5 bases from V and 8 from J; bases not matched to a gene: 7.

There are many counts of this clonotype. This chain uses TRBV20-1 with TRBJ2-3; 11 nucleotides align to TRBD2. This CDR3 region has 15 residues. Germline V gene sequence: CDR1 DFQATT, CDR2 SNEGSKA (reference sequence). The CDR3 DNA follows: TGCAGGGTTGCGGATAGCGGGAGGGGAGCAGATACGCAGTATTTT. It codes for CRVADSGRGADTQYF.

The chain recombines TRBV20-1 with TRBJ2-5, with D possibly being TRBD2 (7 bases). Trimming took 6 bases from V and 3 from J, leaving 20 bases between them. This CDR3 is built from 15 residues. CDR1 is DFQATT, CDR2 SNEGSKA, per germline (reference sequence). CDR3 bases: TGCAGTGCGGACAGACTGGGGCGGGGGAAAGAGACCCAGTACTTC. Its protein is CSADRLGRGKETQYF.